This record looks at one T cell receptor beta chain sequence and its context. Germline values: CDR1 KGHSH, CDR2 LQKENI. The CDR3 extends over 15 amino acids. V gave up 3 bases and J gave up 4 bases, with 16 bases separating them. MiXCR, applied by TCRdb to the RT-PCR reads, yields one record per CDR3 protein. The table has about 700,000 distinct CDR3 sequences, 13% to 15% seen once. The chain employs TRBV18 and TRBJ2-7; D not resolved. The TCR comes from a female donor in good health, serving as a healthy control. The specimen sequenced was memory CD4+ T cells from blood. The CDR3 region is CASSPIYSRGYEQYF. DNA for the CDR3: TGTGCCAGCTCACCGATCTACAGTCGCGGTTACGAGCAGTACTTC.